The rows below give T cell receptor beta chains drawn from one sample of a study of blood T cells in healthy people across ages. MiXCR was run by TCRdb on the 5' RACE reads, yielding one entry per CDR3 protein. Found here are hundreds of thousands of distinct CDR3 sequences, 20% to 25% of them singletons; the top ten hold approximately 3.7%. The sequenced sample consisted of blood. The receptor set was obtained from a man in his 70s in good health. CDR3s include the opening cysteine and the closing phenylalanine or tryptophan. The order of the fields is V gene, J gene, D gene, CDR3 protein. D genes are given only for firm matches.

v_call: TRBV12-3/TRBV12-4
j_call: TRBJ1-5
d_call: -
cdr3_aa: CASSLGGTTGLNQPQHF

v_call: TRBV5-1
j_call: TRBJ1-2
d_call: -
cdr3_aa: CASSPRDTATYGYTF

v_call: TRBV12-5
j_call: TRBJ2-7
d_call: TRBD2
cdr3_aa: CASGLWLAGGGDEQYF

v_call: TRBV25-1
j_call: -
d_call: -
cdr3_aa: CASSVLSGAVYNEQFF

v_call: TRBV6-6
j_call: TRBJ2-2
d_call: -
cdr3_aa: CAIPGANTGELFF

v_call: TRBV6-2/TRBV6-3
j_call: TRBJ2-1
d_call: -
cdr3_aa: CASSLQAPDYNEQFF

v_call: TRBV11-2
j_call: TRBJ2-5
d_call: -
cdr3_aa: CASSLDRGAMKTQYF

v_call: TRBV2
j_call: TRBJ2-7
d_call: -
cdr3_aa: CASSGNRDTYEQYF

v_call: TRBV6-6
j_call: TRBJ2-5
d_call: TRBD1
cdr3_aa: CASSQGTGGLETQYF

v_call: TRBV27
j_call: TRBJ2-7
d_call: TRBD1
cdr3_aa: CASSVTGTGDPYEQYF

v_call: TRBV20-1
j_call: TRBJ2-1
d_call: -
cdr3_aa: CSAQTGPKIEQFF

v_call: TRBV7-2
j_call: TRBJ2-1
d_call: TRBD2
cdr3_aa: CASSLTPLLLAAYNEQFF

v_call: TRBV6-2/TRBV6-3
j_call: TRBJ2-7
d_call: TRBD2
cdr3_aa: CASRISGSLREQYF

v_call: TRBV25-1
j_call: TRBJ2-5
d_call: TRBD2
cdr3_aa: CASSAASGTRETQYF

v_call: TRBV7-2
j_call: TRBJ2-2
d_call: -
cdr3_aa: CASSFGTVITGELFF

v_call: TRBV15
j_call: -
d_call: TRBD1
cdr3_aa: CATSRAQGVSYEQYF

v_call: TRBV28
j_call: TRBJ2-5
d_call: -
cdr3_aa: CASSPDRNEETQYF

v_call: TRBV20-1
j_call: TRBJ2-3
d_call: -
cdr3_aa: CSARDIGTGTDTQYF

v_call: TRBV6-5
j_call: TRBJ2-7
d_call: TRBD1
cdr3_aa: CASSYWGQGASEQYF

v_call: TRBV20-1
j_call: TRBJ1-1
d_call: TRBD1
cdr3_aa: CSAREQGGNTEAFF

v_call: TRBV7-2
j_call: TRBJ2-5
d_call: TRBD2
cdr3_aa: CASSLASGIQETQYF

v_call: TRBV7-2
j_call: TRBJ1-5
d_call: -
cdr3_aa: CANSEMGQPQHF

v_call: TRBV7-3
j_call: TRBJ2-1
d_call: -
cdr3_aa: CASSRRSAGTSSYNEQFF

v_call: TRBV12-3/TRBV12-4
j_call: TRBJ2-3
d_call: -
cdr3_aa: CASSFSLSDTQYF

v_call: TRBV20-1
j_call: TRBJ2-7
d_call: TRBD1
cdr3_aa: CSAREGGYYEQYF

v_call: TRBV28
j_call: TRBJ1-1
d_call: TRBD1
cdr3_aa: CASSPRLRAGGGTEAFF

v_call: TRBV5-1
j_call: TRBJ2-7
d_call: TRBD2
cdr3_aa: CASSMERGTYEQYF

v_call: TRBV12-3/TRBV12-4
j_call: TRBJ2-5
d_call: -
cdr3_aa: CASSFTRVSQETQYF

v_call: TRBV25-1
j_call: -
d_call: -
cdr3_aa: CASRPNEGGADYNEQFF

v_call: TRBV6-2/TRBV6-3
j_call: TRBJ2-1
d_call: -
cdr3_aa: CASATLSSYNEQFF

v_call: TRBV5-1
j_call: TRBJ2-5
d_call: TRBD2
cdr3_aa: CASSPSGTRILETQYF

v_call: TRBV27
j_call: TRBJ2-3
d_call: -
cdr3_aa: CASSTRQTDTQYF

v_call: TRBV15
j_call: TRBJ2-5
d_call: -
cdr3_aa: CATSINQAETQYF

v_call: TRBV7-9
j_call: TRBJ2-3
d_call: TRBD2
cdr3_aa: CASSVGTSGLDTQYF

v_call: TRBV7-9
j_call: TRBJ2-1
d_call: TRBD2
cdr3_aa: CASIREASYNEQFF

v_call: TRBV6-2/TRBV6-3
j_call: TRBJ1-5
d_call: TRBD1
cdr3_aa: CASTLTGGLGQPQHF

v_call: TRBV25-1
j_call: TRBJ1-6
d_call: -
cdr3_aa: CASGDTHNSPLRF

v_call: TRBV5-1
j_call: TRBJ2-5
d_call: TRBD2
cdr3_aa: CASSWTSGETQYF

v_call: TRBV6-2/TRBV6-3
j_call: TRBJ2-1
d_call: TRBD2
cdr3_aa: CASRPGLAGHNEQFF

v_call: TRBV12-3/TRBV12-4
j_call: TRBJ2-5
d_call: -
cdr3_aa: CATSLTEHQETQYF

v_call: TRBV6-5
j_call: TRBJ2-4
d_call: TRBD1
cdr3_aa: CASRTGGDAKNIQYF

v_call: TRBV28
j_call: TRBJ1-1
d_call: -
cdr3_aa: CAILGRMNTEAFF